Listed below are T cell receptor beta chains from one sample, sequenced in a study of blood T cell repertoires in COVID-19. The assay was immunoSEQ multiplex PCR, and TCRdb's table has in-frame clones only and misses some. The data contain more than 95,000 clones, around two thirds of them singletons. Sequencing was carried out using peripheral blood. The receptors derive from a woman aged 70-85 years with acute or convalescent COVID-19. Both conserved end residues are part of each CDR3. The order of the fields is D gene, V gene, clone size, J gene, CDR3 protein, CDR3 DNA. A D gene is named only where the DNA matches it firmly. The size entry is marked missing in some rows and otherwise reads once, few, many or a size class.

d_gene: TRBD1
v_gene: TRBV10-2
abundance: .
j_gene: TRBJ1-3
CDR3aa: CASGRDRRRNTIYF
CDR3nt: TGCGCCAGCGGCCGGGACAGGAGAAGAAACACCATATATTTT

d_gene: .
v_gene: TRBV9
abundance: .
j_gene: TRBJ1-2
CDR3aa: CASSVANSANYGYTF
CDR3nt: TGTGCCAGCAGCGTAGCGAACAGTGCGAACTATGGCTACACCTTC

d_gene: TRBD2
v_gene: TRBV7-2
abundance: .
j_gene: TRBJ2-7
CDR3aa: CASSLKLAGFMFEQYF
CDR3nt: TGTGCCAGCAGCTTAAAACTAGCGGGGTTTATGTTCGAGCAGTACTTC

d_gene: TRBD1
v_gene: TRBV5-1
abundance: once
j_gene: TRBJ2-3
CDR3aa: CASSYRDRGTDTQYF
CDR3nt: TGCGCCAGCAGCTACCGGGACAGGGGCACAGATACGCAGTATTTT

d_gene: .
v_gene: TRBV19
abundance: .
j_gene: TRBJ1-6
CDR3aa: CASRDNRASSYNSPLHF
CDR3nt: TGTGCCAGTAGGGACAACAGGGCCAGCTCCTATAATTCACCCCTCCACTTT

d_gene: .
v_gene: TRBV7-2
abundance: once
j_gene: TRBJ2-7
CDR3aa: CASSSLLSSYEQYF
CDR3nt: TGTGCCAGCAGCTCCCTACTGAGCTCCTACGAGCAGTACTTC

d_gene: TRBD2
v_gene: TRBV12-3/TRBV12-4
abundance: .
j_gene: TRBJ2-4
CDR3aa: CASSLLAEVRF
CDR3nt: TGTGCCAGCAGTTTACTAGCGGAGGTCCGCTTC

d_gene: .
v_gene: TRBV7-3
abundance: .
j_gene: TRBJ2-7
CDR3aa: CASSIDGGLLYEQYF
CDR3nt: TGTGCCAGCAGCATCGACGGAGGATTACTCTACGAGCAGTACTTC

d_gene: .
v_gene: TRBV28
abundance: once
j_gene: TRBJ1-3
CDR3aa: CASSFAGLHSGNTIYF
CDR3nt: TGTGCCAGCAGTTTTGCAGGGCTTCACTCTGGAAACACCATATATTTT

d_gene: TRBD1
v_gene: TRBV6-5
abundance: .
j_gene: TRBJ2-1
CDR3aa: CASRRTGGGNEQFF
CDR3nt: TGTGCCAGCAGGAGGACAGGGGGCGGGAATGAGCAGTTCTTC

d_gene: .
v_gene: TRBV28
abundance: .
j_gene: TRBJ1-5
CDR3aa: CASSFLRDTQPQHF
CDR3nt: TGTGCCAGCAGTTTTTTAAGGGACACTCAGCCCCAGCATTTT

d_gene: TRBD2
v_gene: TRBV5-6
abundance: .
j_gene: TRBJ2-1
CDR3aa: CASSLGGLAGMQFF
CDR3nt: TGTGCCAGCAGCTTGGGGGGACTAGCGGGAATGCAGTTCTTC

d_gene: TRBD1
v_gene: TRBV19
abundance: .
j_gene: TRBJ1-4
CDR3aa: CASTQGVDEKLFF
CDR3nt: TGTGCCAGTACACAGGGGGTCGACGAAAAACTGTTTTTT

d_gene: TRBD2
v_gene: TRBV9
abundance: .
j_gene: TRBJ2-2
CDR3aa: CASSPGLAGGELFF
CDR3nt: TGTGCCAGCAGCCCCGGACTAGCGGGCGGGGAGCTGTTTTTT

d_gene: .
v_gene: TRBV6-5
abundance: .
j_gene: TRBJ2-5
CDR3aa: CASSYSITVDSGTQYF
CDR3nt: TGTGCCAGCAGTTACTCCATAACAGTCGATAGTGGGACCCAGTACTTC

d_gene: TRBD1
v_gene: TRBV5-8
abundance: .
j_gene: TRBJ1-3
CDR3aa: CASSLVAGGTGNTIYF
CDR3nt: TGTGCCAGCAGCTTGGTCGCAGGGGGGACTGGAAACACCATATATTTT

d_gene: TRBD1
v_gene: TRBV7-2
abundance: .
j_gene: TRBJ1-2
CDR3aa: CASSKGQGAFAIFGYTF
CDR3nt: TGTGCCAGCAGCAAAGGACAGGGGGCGTTCGCGATTTTTGGCTACACCTTC

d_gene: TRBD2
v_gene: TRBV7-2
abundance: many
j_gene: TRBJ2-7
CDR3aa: CASSLTSGEQYF
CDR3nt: TGTGCCAGCAGCCTAACTAGCGGCGAGCAGTACTTC

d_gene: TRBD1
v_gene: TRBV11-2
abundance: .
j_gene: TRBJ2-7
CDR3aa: CASSLGQGVYEQYF
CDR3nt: TGTGCCAGCAGCTTGGGACAGGGAGTCTACGAGCAGTACTTC

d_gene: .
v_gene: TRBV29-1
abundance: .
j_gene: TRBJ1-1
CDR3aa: CSVQGFPIFTATEAFF
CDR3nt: TGCAGCGTGCAGGGATTCCCCATCTTTACGGCAACTGAAGCTTTCTTT

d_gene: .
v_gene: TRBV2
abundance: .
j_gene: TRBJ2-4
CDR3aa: CASSLRVIKNIQYF
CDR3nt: TGTGCCAGCAGTCTCCGGGTCATCAAAAACATTCAGTACTTC

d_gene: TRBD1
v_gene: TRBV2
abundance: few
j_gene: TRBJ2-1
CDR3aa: CASTGQGAYNEQFF
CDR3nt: TGTGCCAGTACGGGACAGGGGGCTTACAATGAGCAGTTCTTC

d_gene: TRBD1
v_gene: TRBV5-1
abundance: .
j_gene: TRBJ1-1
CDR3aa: CASSLSATGSTEAFF
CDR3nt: TGCGCCAGCAGCTTGTCCGCGACAGGGAGCACTGAAGCTTTCTTT

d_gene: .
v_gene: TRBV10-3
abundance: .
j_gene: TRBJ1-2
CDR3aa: CAISVAGDGYTF
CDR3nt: TGTGCCATCAGTGTGGCAGGGGACGGCTACACCTTC

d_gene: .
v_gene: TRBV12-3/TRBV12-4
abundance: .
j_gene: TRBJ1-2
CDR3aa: CASSRTGYGYTF
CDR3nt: TGTGCCAGCAGTCGAACGGGCTATGGCTACACCTTC

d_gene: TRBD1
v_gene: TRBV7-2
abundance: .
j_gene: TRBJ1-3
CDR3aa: CASSLQGGIDTIYF
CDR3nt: TGTGCCAGCAGCCTACAGGGGGGGATAGACACCATATATTTT

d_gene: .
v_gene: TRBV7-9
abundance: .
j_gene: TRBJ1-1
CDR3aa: CASSLGSGSMNTEAFF
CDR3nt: TGTGCCAGCAGCTTAGGATCTGGGAGTATGAACACTGAAGCTTTCTTT

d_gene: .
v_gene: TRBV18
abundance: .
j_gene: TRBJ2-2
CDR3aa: CASSQGHPGELFF
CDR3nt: TGTGCCAGCTCACAAGGACACCCCGGGGAGCTGTTTTTT

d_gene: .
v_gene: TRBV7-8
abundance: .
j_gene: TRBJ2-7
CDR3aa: CASSLRFEGYEQYF
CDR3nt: TGTGCCAGCAGCTTAAGGTTTGAGGGTTACGAGCAGTACTTC

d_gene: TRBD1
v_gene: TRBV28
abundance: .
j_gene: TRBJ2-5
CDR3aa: CASRGTGGIFETQYF
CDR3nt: TGTGCCAGCAGGGGGACAGGGGGAATTTTTGAGACCCAGTACTTC

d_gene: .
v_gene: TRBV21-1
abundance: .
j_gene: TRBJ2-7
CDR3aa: CASSKPRWEGLPYEQYF
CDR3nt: TGTGCCAGCAGCAAGCCTCGCTGGGAGGGGCTCCCCTACGAGCAGTACTTC

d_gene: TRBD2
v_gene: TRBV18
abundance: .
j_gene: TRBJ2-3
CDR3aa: CASSPLPGGRVRTDTQYF
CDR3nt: TGTGCCAGCTCACCCCTACCGGGAGGAAGGGTCCGCACAGATACGCAGTATTTT

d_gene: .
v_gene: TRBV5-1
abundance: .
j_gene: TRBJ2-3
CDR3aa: CASSLGVALSTDTQYF
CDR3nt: TGCGCCAGCAGCTTGGGCGTAGCGTTAAGCACAGATACGCAGTATTTT

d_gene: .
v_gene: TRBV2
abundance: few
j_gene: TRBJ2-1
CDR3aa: CASRLEDSTQFF
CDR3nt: TGTGCCAGCAGACTAGAGGACTCAACCCAGTTCTTC

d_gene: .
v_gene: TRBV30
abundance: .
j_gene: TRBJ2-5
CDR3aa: CAWSVSETQYF
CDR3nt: TGTGCCTGGAGTGTCTCGGAGACCCAGTACTTC

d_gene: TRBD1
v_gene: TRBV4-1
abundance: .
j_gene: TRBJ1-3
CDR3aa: CASSKGQGAFGNTIYF
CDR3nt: TGCGCCAGCAGCAAGGGACAGGGGGCTTTCGGAAACACCATATATTTT

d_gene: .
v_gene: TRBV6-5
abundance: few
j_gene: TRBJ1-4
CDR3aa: CASSSQGANEKLFF
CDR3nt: TGTGCCAGCAGTTCACAGGGAGCTAATGAAAAACTGTTTTTT

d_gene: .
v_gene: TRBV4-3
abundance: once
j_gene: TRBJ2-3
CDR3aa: CASSHGTLGGKGRDTQYF
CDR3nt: TGCGCCAGCAGCCATGGTACCCTGGGGGGAAAAGGACGAGATACGCAGTATTTT

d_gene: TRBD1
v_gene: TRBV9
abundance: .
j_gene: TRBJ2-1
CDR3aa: CASSVGSAGTGAYGEQFF
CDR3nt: TGTGCCAGCAGCGTAGGAAGTGCCGGGACAGGGGCTTACGGTGAGCAGTTCTTC

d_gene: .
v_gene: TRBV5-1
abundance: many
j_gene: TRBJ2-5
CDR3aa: CASSLADRSQETQYF
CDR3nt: TGCGCCAGCAGCTTGGCAGACAGGTCCCAAGAGACCCAGTACTTC